This T cell receptor (beta chain) was obtained from a study of blood T cell repertoires in COVID-19. The overall study: Acute and convalescent COVID-19 specimens originated in the United States, Italy and Spain. The cDNA or gDNA used as material had been derived from T cells, B-cell-depleted T cells, or PBMCs.

In the source study's methods: Quantification of nucleated cells was approximated via reference gene primer amplification. Assay: immunoSEQ multiplex PCR; the TCRdb copy retains only in-frame clones and omits some. V, J and clone size were drawn from that table, and D and trimming were deduced from the DNA. The sample records 150,000 to 200,000 clones, around 86% being singletons. What was sequenced was peripheral blood. The receptor was isolated from a man in his forties with active or convalescent COVID-19.

CDR3 loop: CASSWSGGADNEQFF. The CDR3, as DNA: TGTGCCAGCAGCTGGAGCGGGGGGGCCGACAATGAGCAGTTCTTC. This chain joins TRBV7-3 and TRBJ2-1, with 10 bases lining up with TRBD2. The CDR3 runs to 15 residues. J gave up 5 bases and V 4 bases, and 5 bases lay outside the gene matches. CDR1 is SGHTA and CDR2 is FQGTGA in the germline V gene. Full variable domain (missing parts from reference TRBV7-3 and TRBJ2-1): GAGVSQTPSNKVTEKGKYVELRCDPISGHTALYWYRQSLGQGPEFLIYFQGTGAADDSGLPNDRFFAVRPEGSVSTLKIQRTERGDSAVYLCASSWSGGADNEQFFGPGTRLTVL.